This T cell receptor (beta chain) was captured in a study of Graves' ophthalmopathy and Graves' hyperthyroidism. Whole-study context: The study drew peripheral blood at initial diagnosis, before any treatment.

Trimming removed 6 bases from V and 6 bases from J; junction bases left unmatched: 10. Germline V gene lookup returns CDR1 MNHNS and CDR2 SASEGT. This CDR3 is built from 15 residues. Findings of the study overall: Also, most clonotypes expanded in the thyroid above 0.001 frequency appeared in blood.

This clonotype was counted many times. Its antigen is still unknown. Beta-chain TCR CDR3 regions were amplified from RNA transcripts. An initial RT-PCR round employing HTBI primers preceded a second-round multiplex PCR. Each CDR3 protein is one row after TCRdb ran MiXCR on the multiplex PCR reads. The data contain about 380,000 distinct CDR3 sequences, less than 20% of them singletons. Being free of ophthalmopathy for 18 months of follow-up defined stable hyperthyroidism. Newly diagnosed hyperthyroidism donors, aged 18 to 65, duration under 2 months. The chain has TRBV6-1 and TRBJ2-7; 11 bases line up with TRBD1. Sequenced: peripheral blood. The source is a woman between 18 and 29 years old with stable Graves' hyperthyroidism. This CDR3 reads CASSETGTGGREQYF. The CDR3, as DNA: TGTGCCAGCAGCGAAACCGGGACAGGGGGACGCGAGCAGTACTTC.